This passage covers 14 T cell receptor beta chains from one sample sequenced in a study of cytomegalovirus exposure and HLA in healthy donors. Amplification used 60 Vbeta primers and 13 Jbeta primers. TCRdb's copy holds only in-frame clones and misses some; the assay was immunoSEQ multiplex PCR. The repertoire holds 140,000 to 150,000 clones, with over 60% as singletons. The sample comprised PBMCs. These receptors were collected from a woman in her fifties or sixties in good health and CMV-seronegative.

This chain links TRBV7-2 with TRBJ2-3; D gene unclear. V gave up 2 bases and J gave up 8 bases, with 11 bases separating them. CDR1 and CDR2 from the germline V gene are SGHTA and FQGNSA. CDR3 length equals 13 residues. CDR3 sequence: CASSLSAEGTQYF. In nucleotides, the CDR3 is TGTGCCAGCAGCTTATCCGCGGAAGGTACGCAGTATTTT.

The rearrangement links TRBV2 to TRBJ1-2; D is unresolved. With 7 bases removed from V and 3 bases from J, the gap between germline ends came to 12 bases. CDR3 length: 13 amino acids. In germline, CDR1 is SNHLY, CDR2 FYNNEI. This CDR3 reads CASTPHRDYGYTF. CDR3 nucleotide sequence: TGTGCCAGCACCCCCCACCGGGACTATGGCTACACCTTC.

The genes are TRBV11-2 and TRBJ2-4; D gene uncertain. The germline V and J ends were trimmed by 4 bases and 5 bases, with 6 bases remaining between them. The CDR3 is 12 residues long. Germline-derived CDR1 and CDR2 are SGHAT and FQNNGV. The CDR3 coding sequence is TGTGCCAGCAGCTCCGGTCAAAACATTCAGTACTTC. Translation: CASSSGQNIQYF.

This clone was counted a few times. The chain joins TRBV7-2 to TRBJ2-2, with a tentative D call TRBD2 (6 bases). From germline, CDR1 is SGHTA and CDR2 FQGNSA. V dropped 4 bases and J dropped 6 bases, with 18 bases sitting between them. This CDR3 is built from 16 residues. CDR3 residues: CASSSQPPGVPGELFF. The DNA for the CDR3 is TGTGCCAGCAGCTCCCAACCACCGGGGGTTCCCGGGGAGCTGTTTTTT.

The chain uses TRBV28 and TRBJ2-7; 8 bases line up with TRBD2. V shed 6 bases, J shed 3 bases, and the junction held 16 bases outside the gene matches. This CDR3 is 17 amino acids long. From germline, CDR1 is MDHEN and CDR2 SYDVKM. For the CDR3, the DNA is TGTGCCAGCAGCTCCACCCTACAGCGGGAGTCCTTCTACGAGCAGTACTTC. Residues: CASSSTLQRESFYEQYF.

The chain couples TRBV10-3 to TRBJ2-5; 7 bases agree with TRBD2. The germline V gene encodes CDR1 ENHRY and CDR2 SYGVKD. V trimming: 3 bases; J trimming: 5 bases; junction bases outside the gene matches: 3. The length of the CDR3 is 13 residues. This chain's CDR3 is CAISDGEGETQYF. The CDR3, as DNA: TGTGCCATCAGTGATGGGGAGGGGGAGACCCAGTACTTC.

This chain joins TRBV28 and TRBJ2-5; TRBD2 is a possible D gene (7 bases). The CDR3 is made up of 15 amino acids. Germline CDR1 and CDR2: MDHEN and SYDVKM. Deletions cut 3 bases from V and 5 bases from J, with 16 bases between. The CDR3: CASSLEASGQETQYF. As DNA, the CDR3 is TGTGCCAGCAGTTTGGAGGCTAGCGGACAGGAGACCCAGTACTTC.

The chain recombines TRBV5-6 with TRBJ2-5; the D gene is possibly TRBD2 (5 bases). The CDR3 spans 15 residues. Looked up from germline, CDR1 is SGHDT and CDR2 is YYEEEE. The V gene lost 4 bases and the J gene lost 7 bases, with 20 bases spanning the gap. CDR3 amino acids: CASSPLAPGLTTQYF. DNA for the CDR3: TGTGCCAGCAGCCCGCTTGCCCCAGGACTGACGACCCAGTACTTC.

The chain is built from TRBV5-3 and TRBJ2-3, with TRBD2 matching 13 bases. TRBV5-3 is filed as an ORF, its function uncertain. Losses at the gene ends were 4 bases for V and 0 bases for J; bases not matched to a gene: 8. The CDR3 is 18 residues long. CDR3 protein: CARSATSGGQLSTDTQYF. For the CDR3, the DNA is TGTGCCAGAAGCGCGACTAGCGGGGGGCAACTTAGCACAGATACGCAGTATTTT.

V and J are TRBV5-4 and TRBJ2-1; D is possibly TRBD2 (6 bases). The CDR3 contains 14 residues. V shed 0 bases and J shed 5 bases, with 9 bases lying between them. Germline V lookup: CDR1 SGHNT, CDR2 YYREEE (reference sequence). The CDR3 DNA reads TGTGCCAGCAGCTTGGTGCGGGGAAACAATGAGCAGTTCTTC. It codes for CASSLVRGNNEQFF.

The chain combines TRBV10-3 with TRBJ1-2, with 7 bases lining up with TRBD1. Germline CDR1 reads ENHRY; CDR2 reads SYGVKD. CDR3 size: 14 residues. The V and J ends lost 7 bases and 5 bases, in that order; junction bases with no gene match: 10. The CDR3 bases are TGTGCCATCACCGAGACAGGGACCGTATATGGCTACACCTTC. It is translated as CAITETGTVYGYTF.

The sample holds a few counts of this clone. This chain uses TRBV29-1 with TRBJ1-6; no firm D call. V lost 0 bases and J 4 bases, leaving 16 bases between the germline ends. This CDR3 has 17 amino acids. From germline, CDR1 is SQVTM and CDR2 ANQGSEA. CDR3 bases: TGCAGCGTTGAAGAGATAGGCTTCACAGATTATAATTCACCCCTCCACTTT. Translating it yields CSVEEIGFTDYNSPLHF.

This chain links TRBV9 with TRBJ1-1; 8 nucleotides match TRBD1. The CDR3 covers 15 residues. J lost 6 bases, V lost 5 bases, and 12 bases had no gene match. Germline V gene lookup returns CDR1 SGDLS and CDR2 YYNGEE. The CDR3 DNA reads as TGTGCCAGCAGGGGGACAGGTTTTAATGGGGCTGAAGCTTTCTTT. Residues: CASRGTGFNGAEAFF.

In this sample, this clone turned up once. The genes are TRBV7-2 and TRBJ1-3; D is perhaps TRBD1 (5 bases). The CDR3 totals 14 residues. The germline V and J ends were trimmed by 6 bases and 2 bases, with 11 bases remaining between them. Germline V gene data show CDR1 as SGHTA and CDR2 as FQGNSA. In nucleotides, the CDR3 is TGTGCCAGCAGGAGGGGAGGGACTGGAAACACCATATATTTT. It specifies CASRRGGTGNTIYF. The full variable domain, rest sourced from reference TRBV7-2 and TRBJ1-3, is GAGVSQSPSNKVTEKGKDVELRCDPISGHTALYWYRQSLGQGLEFLIYFQGNSAPDKSGLPSDRFSAERTGGSVSTLTIQRTQQEDSAVYLCASRRGGTGNTIYFGEGSWLTVV.